Following are 29 T cell receptor beta chains from one sample sequenced in a study of control samples from healthy donors and cancer patients. Here immunoSEQ multiplex PCR was the method, and the copy in TCRdb shows in-frame clones only, minus some. The data show over 150,000 clones, around 95% seen once. The sequenced sample was blood. Every receptor here comes from a man aged 35 to 55 in good health.

Note on this clone: Other DNA sequences from this sample encode an identical CDR3 as well. J is TRBJ1-2 and V is TRBV11-2; 7 nucleotides line up with TRBD1. There are 13 residues in the CDR3. CDR1 SGHAT and CDR2 FQNNGV come from the germline V gene. Losses at the gene ends were 1 base for V and 7 bases for J; bases not matched to a gene: 3. CDR3 sequence: CASSLVRGGGYTF. The CDR3, as DNA: TGTGCCAGCAGCTTAGTCAGGGGGGGTGGCTACACCTTC.

The V and J genes are TRBV4-3 and TRBJ1-6; D unresolved. V was pared by 0 bases and J by 5 bases, with 14 bases between. The CDR3 length is 17 residues. The germline CDR1 and CDR2 sequences are LGHNA and YSLEER. For the CDR3, the DNA is TGCGCCAGCAGCCAAGATCCAGCTTACCCCAATAATTCACCCCTCCACTTT. Amino acids: CASSQDPAYPNNSPLHF.

V gene TRBV4-3 combines with J gene TRBJ2-2; D gene unclear. This CDR3 region has 15 residues. Trimming took off 1 base at V and 4 bases at J, with 10 bases between the two ends. Germline V gene lookup returns CDR1 LGHNA and CDR2 YSLEER. The CDR3 sequence: CASSQGIWGTGELFF. The CDR3 nucleotides read TGCGCCAGCAGCCAAGGGATATGGGGCACCGGGGAGCTGTTTTTT.

The CDR3 reads CASSFSENTEAFF. The CDR3 region has the DNA TGTGCCAGCAGTTTTAGTGAGAACACTGAAGCTTTCTTT. The chain has TRBV27 and TRBJ1-1; D gene ambiguous. The CDR3 length is 13 residues. V lost 3 bases and J lost 1, with 6 bases in between. CDR1 and CDR2 (germline): MNHEY, SMNVEV (reference sequence).

This chain joins TRBV7-2 and TRBJ1-2, with 7 bases aligning to TRBD1. Germline loops: CDR1 SGHTA, CDR2 FQGNSA. Trimming at V came to 4 bases and at J to 7 bases, leaving 6 bases not matched to a gene. The CDR3 totals 13 residues. This CDR3 is CASSSDREGGYTF. CDR3 DNA: TGTGCCAGCAGCTCAGACAGGGAGGGTGGCTACACCTTC.

This clone was counted a single time. V gene TRBV5-6 combines with J gene TRBJ1-5, with a weak D call TRBD1 (5 bases). The CDR3 totals 14 residues. Germline V lookup: CDR1 SGHDT, CDR2 YYEEEE. The V and J ends lost 4 bases and 6 bases respectively, with 14 bases between them. This CDR3 is CASSTLGELQPQHF. The CDR3 DNA follows: TGTGCCAGCAGCACGTTGGGGGAGCTTCAGCCCCAGCATTTT. Based on the CDR3 plus reference TRBV5-6 and TRBJ1-5, the full variable domain is DAGVTQSPTHLIKTRGQQVTLRCSPKSGHDTVSWYQQALGQGPQFIFQYYEEEERQRGNFPDRFSGHQFPNYSSELNVNALLLGDSALYLCASSTLGELQPQHFGDGTRLSIL.

The genes are TRBV14 and TRBJ1-1, with unresolved D. The CDR3 loop spans 13 amino acids. Germline values: CDR1 SGHDN, CDR2 FVKESK. The germline V and J ends were trimmed by 5 bases and 5 bases, with 12 bases remaining between them. CDR3 protein: CASSGFGGTEAFF. The CDR3, as DNA: TGTGCCAGCAGCGGGTTTGGAGGAACTGAAGCTTTCTTT.

This chain links TRBV4-1 with TRBJ1-2; D unclear. The V gene's germline CDR1 is MGHRA and CDR2 YSYEKL. V lost 0 bases to trimming and J lost 4 bases, with 12 bases between them. The CDR3 has 15 amino acids. CDR3 DNA sequence: TGCGCCAGCAGCCAAGACCCCCGAGGGCGCTATGGCTACACCTTC. This encodes CASSQDPRGRYGYTF.

Only one count was recorded for this clone. This chain joins TRBV9 and TRBJ2-3, with 10 bases lining up with TRBD2. CDR3 size: 16 residues. CDR1 is SGDLS, CDR2 YYNGEE, per germline. V shed 4 bases and J 2 bases; nucleotides not matched to a gene: 7. CDR3 amino acids: CASSHLAGAPTDTQYF. CDR3 in DNA: TGTGCCAGCAGCCATCTAGCGGGGGCCCCCACAGATACGCAGTATTTT. Looking up the rest from reference TRBV9 and TRBJ2-3 gives the full variable domain: DSGVTQTPKHLITATGQRVTLRCSPRSGDLSVYWYQQSLDQGLQFLIQYYNGEERAKGNILERFSAQQFPDLHSELNLSSLELGDSALYFCASSHLAGAPTDTQYFGPGTRLTVL.

The chain carries TRBV2 and TRBJ1-2, with unresolved D. Germline V gene sequence: CDR1 SNHLY, CDR2 FYNNEI. V was pared by 8 bases and J by 2 bases, with 9 bases between. There are 12 residues in the CDR3. Here the CDR3 DNA reads TGTGCCAGCGGAAAGTTCAACTATGGCTACACCTTC. Translating gives CASGKFNYGYTF. The variable domain in full, completed from reference TRBV2 and TRBJ1-2, reads EPEVTQTPSHQVTQMGQEVILRCVPISNHLYFYWYRQILGQKVEFLVSFYNNEISEKSEIFDDQFSVERPDGSNFTLKIRSTKLEDSAMYFCASGKFNYGYTFGSGTRLTVV.

The chain links TRBV4-3 to TRBJ1-2, with D unresolved. The germline V gene has CDR1 LGHNA and CDR2 YSLEER. V was trimmed by 0 bases and J by 0 bases, leaving 8 bases between them. The CDR3 has 15 amino acids. In DNA, the CDR3 is TGCGCCAGCAGCCAAGATCCTTGGGCTAACTATGGCTACACCTTC. It yields the protein CASSQDPWANYGYTF.

The chain carries TRBV6-6 and TRBJ1-5; D might be TRBD1 (5 bases). Germline V gives CDR1 MNHNY, CDR2 SVGAGI (reference sequence). This CDR3 spans 14 amino acids. V was cut by 2 bases and J by 3 bases, with 8 bases left in between. This chain's CDR3 is CASSYGGTNQPQHF. For the CDR3, the DNA is TGTGCCAGCAGTTACGGGGGGACCAATCAGCCCCAGCATTTT.

The rearrangement links TRBV7-2 to TRBJ1-5; D call uncertain. The CDR3 runs 14 residues. Germline CDR1 and CDR2: SGHTA and FQGNSA. The V end lost 1 base, the J end lost 2 bases, and 6 bases lay between the germline ends. CDR3 DNA: TGTGCCAGCAGCTTAGAACTTCGCAATCAGCCCCAGCATTTT. Translated: CASSLELRNQPQHF.

The J gene is TRBJ2-3, the V gene TRBV2; D is possibly TRBD1 (6 bases). Per the germline V gene, CDR1 is SNHLY and CDR2 is FYNNEI. The CDR3 runs to 17 residues. Trimming took 4 bases from V and 4 from J, leaving 21 bases between them. CDR3 sequence reads: CASSAHRAGNTPDTQYF. The CDR3 DNA reads as TGTGCCAGCAGTGCGCACAGGGCGGGCAACACCCCAGATACGCAGTATTTT.

The rearrangement joins TRBV10-2 to TRBJ2-7; no clear D. This CDR3 has 12 residues. V was shortened by 6 bases and J by 4 bases, with 10 bases between the two germline ends. Germline V gene data show CDR1 as WSHSY and CDR2 as SAAADI. The DNA of the CDR3 is TGCGCCAGCAGCTCCCCAGGTTACGAGCAGTACTTC. Translation: CASSSPGYEQYF.

The chain links TRBV9 to TRBJ2-1; tentatively, D is TRBD2 (6 bases). The CDR3 is 13 amino acids. V lost 0 bases and J 9 bases, leaving 10 bases between the germline ends. CDR1 and CDR2 from the germline V gene are SGDLS and YYNGEE. CDR3 DNA sequence: TGTGCCAGCAGCGTAGAATTGGGGGGTGAGCAGTTCTTC. This codes for CASSVELGGEQFF.

The chain recombines TRBV28 with TRBJ1-1, with D perhaps matching TRBD1 (5 bases). The V and J ends lost 7 bases and 4 bases respectively, with 13 bases between them. This CDR3 region has 13 residues. CDR1 and CDR2 from the germline V gene are MDHEN and SYDVKM. The CDR3 DNA reads TGTGCCAGCAAAGGGACGAGAGGCACTGAAGCTTTCTTT. This sequence encodes CASKGTRGTEAFF.

The rearrangement uses TRBV27 and TRBJ1-6, with D maybe TRBD1 (5 bases). Germline V gene sequence: CDR1 MNHEY, CDR2 SMNVEV (reference sequence). The V end lost 7 bases, the J end lost 4 bases, and 14 bases lay between the germline ends. This CDR3 has 15 amino acids. DNA of the CDR3: TGTGCCAGCACTGTGACAGCTGATTATAATTCACCCCTCCACTTT. The encoded protein is CASTVTADYNSPLHF.

V and J are TRBV27 and TRBJ1-3; TRBD1 agrees at 7 bases. The CDR3 loop spans 14 amino acids. Germline-derived CDR1 and CDR2 are MNHEY and SMNVEV (reference sequence). Trimming removed 6 bases from V and 3 bases from J; junction bases left unmatched: 5. This CDR3 reads CASRETGVGNTIYF. CDR3 DNA sequence: TGTGCCAGCAGGGAAACAGGGGTTGGAAACACCATATATTTT.

The rearrangement uses TRBV5-1 and TRBJ1-2; no definite D call. The germline V gene has CDR1 SGHRS and CDR2 YFSETQ. V was shortened by 0 bases and J by 2 bases, with 8 bases between the two germline ends. The CDR3 is 14 amino acids. Written as DNA, the CDR3 is TGCGCCAGCAGCTTGGTTTCCGGGAACTATGGCTACACCTTC. Amino acid sequence: CASSLVSGNYGYTF.

The CDR3 spells CASIWGARDTEAFF. The CDR3 bases are TGTGCCAGCATTTGGGGGGCGAGGGACACTGAAGCTTTCTTT. This rearrangement joins TRBV6-5 to TRBJ1-1; a possible D gene is TRBD1 (6 bases). V lost 7 bases and J lost 3, with 15 bases in between. The germline CDR1 and CDR2 sequences are MNHEY and SVGAGI. This CDR3 spans 14 amino acids.

The sample holds one count of this clone. V gene TRBV4-3 combines with J gene TRBJ1-1, with D unclear. CDR1 and CDR2 from the germline V gene are LGHNA and YSLEER. V shed 0 bases and J shed 1 base, with 12 bases lying between them. This CDR3 is 16 amino acids long. The CDR3, as DNA: TGCGCCAGCAGCCAAGAGTTGATCCCGGCGAACACTGAAGCTTTCTTT. It encodes CASSQELIPANTEAFF.

V is TRBV2 and J is TRBJ2-2, with TRBD1 matching 8 bases. The ends lost 6 bases at V and 7 bases at J; junction bases unmatched: 7. There are 14 residues in the CDR3. The V gene's germline CDR1 is SNHLY and CDR2 FYNNEI. CDR3 region: CASRETGGGGELFF. The CDR3 DNA reads TGTGCCAGCAGGGAAACAGGGGGAGGCGGGGAGCTGTTTTTT.

V is TRBV12-5 and J is TRBJ2-1, with TRBD2 as a possible D gene (5 bases). Between the trimmed V and J ends, which lost 4 bases and 7 bases, there was a span of 17 bases. CDR1 LGHNT and CDR2 FRNRAP come from the germline V gene. This CDR3 is built from 15 residues. The CDR3, as DNA: TGTGCTAGTGGTTACCAGACTCTAGCCGGTAATGAGCAGTTCTTC. As protein: CASGYQTLAGNEQFF.

V usage is TRBV19 and J usage is TRBJ1-3, with D unclear. This CDR3 region has 16 residues. Germline assignment: CDR1 LNHDA and CDR2 SQIVND (reference sequence). With 3 bases removed from V and 0 bases from J, the gap between germline ends came to 12 bases. CDR3: CASSIKSGDSGNTIYF. CDR3 DNA: TGTGCCAGTAGTATTAAGTCGGGTGACTCTGGAAACACCATATATTTT. The full variable domain, with the rest looked up from reference TRBV19 and TRBJ1-3, is DGGITQSPKYLFRKEGQNVTLSCEQNLNHDAMYWYRQDPGQGLRLIYYSQIVNDFQKGDIAEGYSVSREKKESFPLTVTSAQKNPTAFYLCASSIKSGDSGNTIYFGEGSWLTVV.

This clone was found once. The genes are TRBV19 and TRBJ1-1; the D gene is possibly TRBD1 (5 bases). The CDR3 runs 16 residues. Germline-derived CDR1 and CDR2 are LNHDA and SQIVND (reference sequence). V was clipped by 6 bases and J by 1 base, with 18 bases between them. CDR3 in DNA: TGTGCCAGTAGAAGGACCCGGGGGGTCCAGAACACTGAAGCTTTCTTT. Its translation is CASRRTRGVQNTEAFF.

This chain links TRBV6-5 with TRBJ1-5; D call uncertain. Germline V gene data show CDR1 as MNHEY and CDR2 as SVGAGI. Trimming left V 11 bases short and J 0 bases short, with 14 bases between. The CDR3 consists of 14 residues. CDR3 residues: CASKAGYSNQPQHF. Here the CDR3 DNA reads TGTGCCTCCAAGGCAGGATATAGCAATCAGCCCCAGCATTTT.

This chain uses TRBV6-6 with TRBJ2-7; 9 bases are shared with TRBD1. The germline V gene has CDR1 MNHNY and CDR2 SVGAGI (reference sequence). The CDR3 has 15 residues. V dropped 2 bases and J dropped 4; count of bases not matched to a gene: 6. The CDR3 DNA reads as TGTGCCAGCAGTTACAAACGGACAGGGGAGTACGAGCAGTACTTC. Translated: CASSYKRTGEYEQYF.

The rearrangement joins TRBV30 to TRBJ2-1, with D perhaps TRBD1 or TRBD2 (5 bases each). In germline, CDR1 is GTSNPN, CDR2 SVGIG (reference sequence). Between the trimmed V and J ends, which lost 0 bases and 4 bases, there was a span of 13 bases. The CDR3 consists of 15 residues. This CDR3 is CAWSVRGGPYNEQFF. The CDR3 DNA reads TGTGCCTGGAGTGTACGTGGGGGTCCATACAATGAGCAGTTCTTC.